This TCR beta chain originates from a study of T-cell memory formation after mild COVID-19. General study points: The authors did not confirm SARS-CoV-2 specificity of second-wave clones peaking day 37.

On this clonotype itself: Antigen specificity is unknown.

TCRdb re-derived calls from the 5' RACE reads in MiXCR, one entry per CDR3 protein. The data show 350,000 to 550,000 distinct CDR3 sequences, 18% seen once. J lost 3 bases, V lost 8 bases, and 2 bases had no gene match. Germline CDR1 is MNHEY and CDR2 is SVGAGI. CDR3 length: 13 residues. The sequenced sample consisted of PBMCs or a T cell subset sorted from them (not recorded which). V and J are TRBV6-5 and TRBJ2-7; 12 bases line up with TRBD2. The source is a man between 18 and 35 years old who had mild COVID-19 (a few samples of this study predate the infection). Cell type and time point are not known. Here the CDR3 reads CASGTSGLYEQYF. The CDR3 DNA follows: TGTGCCAGCGGGACTAGCGGGCTCTACGAGCAGTACTTC.